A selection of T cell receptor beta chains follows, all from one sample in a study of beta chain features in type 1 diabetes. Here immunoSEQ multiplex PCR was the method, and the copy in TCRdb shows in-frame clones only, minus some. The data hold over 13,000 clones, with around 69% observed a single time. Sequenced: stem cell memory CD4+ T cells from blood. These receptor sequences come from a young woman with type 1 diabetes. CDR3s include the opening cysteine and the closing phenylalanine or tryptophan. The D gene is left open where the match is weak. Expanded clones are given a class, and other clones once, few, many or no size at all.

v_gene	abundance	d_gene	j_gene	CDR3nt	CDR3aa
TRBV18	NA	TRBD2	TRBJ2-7	TGTGCCAGCTCACCAACCTTAGGCGGGAGGGCCCTTTACGAGCAGTACTTC	CASSPTLGGRALYEQYF
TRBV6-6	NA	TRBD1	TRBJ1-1	TGTGCCAGCAGGGAGACAGGGATCAACACTGAAGCTTTCTTT	CASRETGINTEAFF
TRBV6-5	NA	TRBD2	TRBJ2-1	TGTGCCAGCAGTATAGCGGGAGGGCCGTACAATGAGCAGTTCTTC	CASSIAGGPYNEQFF
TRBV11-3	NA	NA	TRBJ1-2	TGTGCCAGCAGCGGCAGGGCGTATGGCTACACCTTC	CASSGRAYGYTF
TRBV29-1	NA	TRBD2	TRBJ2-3	TGCAGCGTTGGCACTAGCGGGAGCGGTACGCAGTATTTT	CSVGTSGSGTQYF
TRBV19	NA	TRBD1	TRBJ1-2	TGTGCCAGTAGTACTCCAGGGGGGGGCTACACCTTC	CASSTPGGGYTF
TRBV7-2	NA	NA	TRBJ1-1	TGTGCCAGCAGCTCTCTAGGTACTGAAGCTTTCTTT	CASSSLGTEAFF
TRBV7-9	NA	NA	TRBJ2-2	TGTGCCAACAACCCTAACACCGGGGAGCTGTTTTTT	CANNPNTGELFF
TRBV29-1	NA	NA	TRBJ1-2	TGCAGCGTTGATGGGCTTAGGACAGTAGGATTC	CSVDGLRTVGF
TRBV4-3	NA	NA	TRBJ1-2	TGCGCCAGCAGCCAGGAATACCGGGACACCTATGGCTACACCTTC	CASSQEYRDTYGYTF
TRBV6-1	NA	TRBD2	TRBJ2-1	TGTGCCAGCAGTGAACGCCGGGGAGGGTCCTACAATGAGCAGTTCTTC	CASSERRGGSYNEQFF
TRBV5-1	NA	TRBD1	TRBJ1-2	TGCGCCAGCCGAGGGACAGGGGATTCCTATGGCTACACCTTC	CASRGTGDSYGYTF
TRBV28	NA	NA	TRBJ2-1	TGTGCCAGCAGTGACGCGGGCAGGAATGAGCAGTTCTTC	CASSDAGRNEQFF
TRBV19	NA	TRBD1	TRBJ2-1	TGTGCCAGTAGGAATCAGGGGGCGAATGAGCAGTTCTTC	CASRNQGANEQFF
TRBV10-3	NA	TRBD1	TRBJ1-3	TGTGCCATCACAGGGGGCTCTGGAAACACCATATATTTT	CAITGGSGNTIYF
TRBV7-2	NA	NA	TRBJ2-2	TGTGCCAGCAGCTCGACAGGTTTCGGGGAGCTGTTTTTT	CASSSTGFGELFF
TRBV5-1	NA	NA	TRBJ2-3	TGCGCCAGCAGTGAGGGGGGCACAGATACGCAGTATTTT	CASSEGGTDTQYF
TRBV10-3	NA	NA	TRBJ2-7	TGTGCCATCAGTGAGTCGTCAGGGTTGGGCACCTACGAGCAGTACTTC	CAISESSGLGTYEQYF
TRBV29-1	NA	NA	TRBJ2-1	TGCAGCGTCTCCCCCTACAATGAGCAGTTCTTC	CSVSPYNEQFF
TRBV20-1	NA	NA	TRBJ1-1	TGCAGTGCGTGGGGGACTACTGAAGCTTTCTTT	CSAWGTTEAFF
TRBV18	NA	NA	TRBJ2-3	TGTGCCAGCTCACCACCGGGGGGTACGCAGTATTTT	CASSPPGGTQYF
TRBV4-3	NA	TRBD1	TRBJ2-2	TGCGCCAGCAGCCCGAGACCCGGACAGGACACCGGGGAGCTGTTTTTT	CASSPRPGQDTGELFF
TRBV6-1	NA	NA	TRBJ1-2	TGTGCCAGCACGCTCCGAATAACAGGGTCGAATGGCTACACCTTC	CASTLRITGSNGYTF
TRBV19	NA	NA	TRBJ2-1	TGTGCCAGTGGACTTGGGTACAAGATCTTC	CASGLGYKIF
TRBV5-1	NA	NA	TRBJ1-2	TGCGCCAGCAGCTTGTTAGGGGATGATGGCTACACCTTC	CASSLLGDDGYTF
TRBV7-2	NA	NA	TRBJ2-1	TGTGCCAGCAGCGGACAGGGTAAGACGGGAGGCTCCTACAATGAGCAGTTCTTC	CASSGQGKTGGSYNEQFF
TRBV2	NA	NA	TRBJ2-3	TGTGCCAGCAGTTCTCAGGGGCAGGACACGCAGTATTTT	CASSSQGQDTQYF
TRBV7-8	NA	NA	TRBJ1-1	TGTGCCAGCAGCCTTAGGGTCGGGAGCAACACTGAAGCTTTCTTT	CASSLRVGSNTEAFF
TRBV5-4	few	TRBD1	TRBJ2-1	TGTGCCAGCAGCTTGGAAGTGACAGGGGACAATGAGCAGTTCTTC	CASSLEVTGDNEQFF
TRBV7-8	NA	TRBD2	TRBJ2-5	TGTGCCAGCAGCCCCACTAGCGGGGGTCCCCAAGAGACCCAGTACTTC	CASSPTSGGPQETQYF
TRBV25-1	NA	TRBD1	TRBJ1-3	TGTGCCAGCAGTACAGGGGGCTGGTCTGGAAACACCATATATTTT	CASSTGGWSGNTIYF
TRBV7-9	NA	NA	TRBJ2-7	TGTGCCAGCTTGGACAGCAACTCCTACGAGCAGTACTTC	CASLDSNSYEQYF
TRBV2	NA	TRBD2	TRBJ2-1	TGTGCCAGCAGGTTAGCGGGAGGGCAGCGGGGGAATGAGCAGTTCTTC	CASRLAGGQRGNEQFF
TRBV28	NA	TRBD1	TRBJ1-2	TGTGCCAGCAGTGACAGGGGGCTCTATGGCTACACCTTC	CASSDRGLYGYTF
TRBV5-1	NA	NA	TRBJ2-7	TGCGCCAGCAGCTTGGGCAGGTCGTTCTACGAGCAGTACTTC	CASSLGRSFYEQYF
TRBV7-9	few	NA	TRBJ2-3	TGTGCCAGCAGCCCCCTAGCGCTGAGCCACACAGATACGCAGTATTTT	CASSPLALSHTDTQYF
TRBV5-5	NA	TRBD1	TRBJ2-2	TGTGCCAGCACCAGGGGGAGCATAACCGGGGAGCTGTTTTTT	CASTRGSITGELFF
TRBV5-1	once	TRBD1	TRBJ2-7	TGCGCCAGCAGCCCGACAGGGCCCTACGAGCAGTACTTC	CASSPTGPYEQYF
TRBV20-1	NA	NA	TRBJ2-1	TGCAGTGCTACTTACAATGAGCAGTTCTTC	CSATYNEQFF
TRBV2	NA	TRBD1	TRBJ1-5	TGTGCCAGCAGCGGGACAGGGTTCGGGCCCCAGCATTTT	CASSGTGFGPQHF
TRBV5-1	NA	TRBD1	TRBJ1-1	TGCGCCAGCAAGGGACAGGGAAAAACTGAAGCTTTCTTT	CASKGQGKTEAFF
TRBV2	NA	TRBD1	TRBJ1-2	TGTGCCAGCAAATTGCTCCCTTTGGACAGGGCGTCGGGCTACACCTTC	CASKLLPLDRASGYTF
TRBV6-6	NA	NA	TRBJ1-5	TGTGCCAGCAGTTACCCCCAGGCGGGTAGCAATCAGCCCCAGCATTTT	CASSYPQAGSNQPQHF
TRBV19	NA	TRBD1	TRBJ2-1	TGTGCCACCTATGACAGGGACAATGAGCAGTTCTTC	CATYDRDNEQFF
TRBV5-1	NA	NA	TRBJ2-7	TGCGCCAGCAGCTTGGTATATAGCCAAAGCTACGAGCAGTACTTC	CASSLVYSQSYEQYF
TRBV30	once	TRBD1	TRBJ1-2	TGTGCCTGGCGCACCCCGGGACAGGGGAACTATGGCTACACCTTC	CAWRTPGQGNYGYTF
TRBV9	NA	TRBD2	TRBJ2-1	TGTGCCAGCAGCGGTAATCGCGGGACTAGCGAATACAATGAGCAGTTCTTC	CASSGNRGTSEYNEQFF
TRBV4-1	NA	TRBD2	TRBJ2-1	TGCGCCAGCAGCCCCCACACTAGCGGGAGGGGCAATGAGCAGTTCTTC	CASSPHTSGRGNEQFF
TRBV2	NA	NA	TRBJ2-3	TGTGCCAGCAGCGTCAGATTTCGGGCGGGGGATACGCAGTATTTT	CASSVRFRAGDTQYF
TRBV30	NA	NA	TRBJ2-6	TGTGCCTGGAACATCCGCTCTGGGGCCAGCGTCCTGACTTTC	CAWNIRSGASVLTF
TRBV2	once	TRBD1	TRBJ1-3	TGTGCCAGCAGTGAATTCGGCGGACAGGTCTCTGGAAACACCATATATTTT	CASSEFGGQVSGNTIYF